This T cell receptor beta chain came from a study of T-cell memory formation after mild COVID-19. Study conclusions and caveats: In pre-infection memory, a portion of responding clones appeared, which suggested that cross-reactive memory joined.

There are a few counts of this clonotype. Its antigen remains unidentified. The junction had 3 bases not matched to a gene; V was cut back by 1 base and J by 5 bases. This CDR3 is 14 amino acids long. TCR alpha and TCR beta cDNA libraries carrying sample barcodes and UMIs were produced by 5'RACE using constant-segment primers. TCRdb re-called the 5' RACE reads with MiXCR, one entry per CDR3 protein. The sample consists of about 140,000 distinct CDR3 sequences, about 15% of them appearing once. Sequenced sample: PBMCs or a T cell subset sorted from them (not recorded which). The sequence derives from an adult woman who had mild COVID-19 (a few samples of this study predate the infection). Cell type and time point are not known. The chain combines TRBV12-3 or TRBV12-4 with TRBJ2-7; 9 bases match TRBD1. The CDR3 nucleotides are TGTGCCAGCAGTTTAGTGGGACAGGGAGACGAGCAGTACTTC. Translated: CASSLVGQGDEQYF.